The 24 T cell receptor beta chains presented below share a single source sample, sequenced in a study of post-analysis software for immune sequencing data. Regarding the study as a whole: The study found TRBV5-6, TRBV5-1 and TRBV20-1 among a handful of TRBV segments more frequent in patients than controls.

Built from TCR beta cDNA, the libraries had unique molecular identifiers in them. Using its own MiXCR run on the PCR reads, TCRdb lists one record per CDR3 protein. The sample consists of fewer than 850,000 distinct CDR3 sequences, approximately 44% of them appearing once. Antigens for these TCRs are unknown. Sequenced sample: blood. The receptors here all came from a girl between 10 and 17 years old with multiple sclerosis.

Only a few counts were recorded for this clonotype. The J gene is TRBJ1-2, the V gene TRBV12-3 or TRBV12-4; 9 bases match TRBD1. The CDR3 is made up of 15 amino acids. V was clipped by 6 bases and J by 6 bases; unmatched bases: 11. CDR3 sequence (DNA): TGTGCCAGCAGCGCCCGGGACAGGGTTACAAATGGCTACACCTTC. Translating it yields CASSARDRVTNGYTF.

This clonotype was detected a few times. The V gene is TRBV11-2, the J gene TRBJ2-1; D is possibly TRBD1 or TRBD2 (5 bases each). CDR1 and CDR2 (germline): SGHAT, FQNNGV. This CDR3 contains 14 residues. Trimming took off 1 base at V and 6 bases at J, with 10 bases between the two ends. The CDR3 DNA follows: TGTGCCAGCAGCTTAGGGGGGATGGTCAATGAGCAGTTCTTC. Translation gives CASSLGGMVNEQFF.

Only a few counts were recorded for this clonotype. The V and J genes are TRBV2 and TRBJ2-1, with D perhaps matching TRBD1 (5 bases). This CDR3 region has 14 residues. V was shortened by 2 bases and J by 6 bases, with 11 bases between the two germline ends. Germline CDR1 is SNHLY and CDR2 is FYNNEI. CDR3 sequence reads: CASSEQFGANEQFF. CDR3 sequence (DNA): TGTGCCAGCAGTGAACAGTTTGGGGCCAATGAGCAGTTCTTC.

The chain combines TRBV6-6 with TRBJ2-1; 10 bases align to TRBD2. The CDR3 is made up of 13 amino acids. From germline, CDR1 is MNHNY and CDR2 SVGAGI (reference sequence). Germline trimming cut 2 bases from V and 12 bases from J; bases unmatched to any gene: 4. The CDR3 here is CASSYLSSGGQFF. The CDR3 DNA sequence: TGTGCCAGCAGTTACCTATCTAGCGGGGGGCAGTTCTTC.

This chain connects TRBV9 to TRBJ2-3, with a weak D call TRBD2 (6 bases). V gave up 4 bases and J gave up 5 bases, with 20 bases separating them. In germline, CDR1 is SGDLS, CDR2 YYNGEE. The CDR3 has 16 residues. The CDR3 sequence is CASSLRDSSTRDTQYF. In DNA, the CDR3 is TGTGCCAGCAGCCTTCGGGACTCCAGTACCCGAGATACGCAGTATTTT.

The chain is built from TRBV24-1 and TRBJ2-1; D perhaps matches TRBD2 (6 bases). Germline V gives CDR1 KGHDR, CDR2 SFDVKD. The V end lost 3 bases, the J end lost 0 bases, and 14 bases lay between the germline ends. This CDR3 is built from 17 residues. CDR3 sequence reads: CATSDPSAASSYNEQFF. CDR3 sequence (DNA): TGTGCCACCAGTGATCCTAGCGCCGCGAGCTCCTACAATGAGCAGTTCTTC.

A remark on this clonotype: Germline and junction disagree at one end, which may indicate a read error. The V gene is TRBV7-9, the J gene TRBJ1-2; D uncertain. There are 12 residues in the CDR3. Germline values: CDR1 SEHNR, CDR2 FQNEAQ (reference sequence). This chain's CDR3 is CAGSPTNYGYTF. The CDR3 DNA is TGTGCCGGCAGCCCAACTAACTATGGCTACACCTTC. Full variable domain (outside the CDR3, taken from reference TRBV7-9 and TRBJ1-2): DTGVSQNPRHKITKRGQNVTFRCDPISEHNRLYWYRQTLGQGPEFLTYFQNEAQLEKSRLLSDRFSAERPKGSFSTLEIQRTEQGDSAMYLCAGSPTNYGYTFGSGTRLTVV.

This clonotype has just a few counts. The V and J genes are TRBV18 and TRBJ2-5; a possible D gene is TRBD1 (6 bases). CDR1 is KGHSH and CDR2 is LQKENI in the germline V gene. V gave up 0 bases and J gave up 1 base, with 24 bases separating them. There are 20 residues in the CDR3. The CDR3 coding sequence is TGTGCCAGCTCACCACCCGGTCTGGCAGGGGAAGTGTGGGGCCAAGAGACCCAGTACTTC. Its translation is CASSPPGLAGEVWGQETQYF.

This clonotype came up once. The chain combines TRBV7-3 with TRBJ2-1; 8 bases match TRBD2. In germline, CDR1 is SGHTA, CDR2 FQGTGA. Losses at the gene ends were 5 bases for V and 6 bases for J; bases not matched to a gene: 3. CDR3 length: 13 amino acids. The CDR3 here is CASSAGLGNEQFF. Written as DNA, the CDR3 is TGTGCCAGCAGCGCGGGACTAGGCAATGAGCAGTTCTTC. The whole variable domain, filled in from reference TRBV7-3 and TRBJ2-1, reads GAGVSQTPSNKVTEKGKYVELRCDPISGHTALYWYRQSLGQGPEFLIYFQGTGAADDSGLPNDRFFAVRPEGSVSTLKIQRTERGDSAVYLCASSAGLGNEQFFGPGTRLTVL.

This clonotype was recorded a few times. The chain links TRBV29-1 to TRBJ2-7; tentative D call: TRBD2 (5 bases). The ends were cut back, 6 bases at V and 4 bases at J, with 13 bases in the middle. CDR1 SQVTM and CDR2 ANQGSEA come from the germline V gene. The CDR3 spans 12 residues. In DNA, the CDR3 is TGCAGCGTACGGGGTTCCCATTACGAGCAGTACTTC. This gives the protein CSVRGSHYEQYF.

CDR3 sequence (DNA): TGCGCCAGCAGCTTGGTGGCTAGCGGGAGCGGGAATACGCAGTATTTT. It yields the protein CASSLVASGSGNTQYF. The rearrangement joins TRBV5-1 to TRBJ2-3; 10 nucleotides agree with TRBD2. CDR1 is SGHRS, CDR2 YFSETQ, per germline. The CDR3 is 16 residues long. Germline trimming cut 0 bases from V and 7 bases from J; bases unmatched to any gene: 8.

This clonotype came up a few times. The chain combines TRBV28 with TRBJ1-2; perhaps TRBD1 as D (5 bases). V gave up 1 base and J gave up 4 bases, with 13 bases separating them. The CDR3 sequence is 15 residues long. Germline loops: CDR1 MDHEN, CDR2 SYDVKM. The CDR3, as DNA: TGTGCCAGCAGTTTATTGTCAGGGTGGGCCTATGGCTACACCTTC. It specifies CASSLLSGWAYGYTF.

This clonotype has more than one count but fewer than ten. The rearrangement joins TRBV6-2 or TRBV6-3 to TRBJ2-7; TRBD2 agrees at 10 bases. CDR1 is MNHEY and CDR2 is SVGEGT in the germline V gene. Trimming removed 6 bases from V and 5 bases from J; junction bases left unmatched: 16. This CDR3 contains 17 residues. The CDR3 DNA follows: TGTGCCAGCAGCACGCCCCGGGCTAGCGGGAGTTTCCACGAGCAGTACTTC. It codes for CASSTPRASGSFHEQYF.

For the CDR3, the DNA is TGTGCCAGCTCACCCGTTACGACAGGGAACACTGAAGCTTTCTTT. Amino acids: CASSPVTTGNTEAFF. V is TRBV18 and J is TRBJ1-1; the D gene is possibly TRBD1 (6 bases). The V end was cut by 3 bases, the J end by 1 base, with 12 bases between. This CDR3 contains 15 residues. Germline values: CDR1 KGHSH, CDR2 LQKENI.

The chain recombines TRBV24-1 with TRBJ2-7; D remains unclear. The DNA end lines up better with TRBJ2-5; the J call may be wrong. Germline values: CDR1 KGHDR, CDR2 SFDVKD. This CDR3 has 13 residues. CDR3 nucleotides: TGTGCCACCAGTGAACCGCCGAGGGAGACCCAGTACTTC. Amino acid sequence: CATSEPPRETQYF.

The chain has TRBV7-8 and TRBJ1-4; no definite D call. This CDR3 has 16 residues. Germline V gene lookup returns CDR1 SGHVS and CDR2 FQNEAQ. The V gene lost 1 base and the J gene lost 12 bases, with 21 bases spanning the gap. CDR3 loop: CASSLDGSWGVAELFF. For the CDR3, the DNA is TGTGCCAGCAGCTTAGACGGGTCCTGGGGAGTCGCTGAACTGTTTTTT. The complete variable domain, with remaining parts taken from reference TRBV7-8 and TRBJ1-4, reads GAGVSQSPRYKVAKRGQDVALRCDPISGHVSLFWYQQALGQGPEFLTYFQNEAQLDKSGLPSDRFFAERPEGSVSTLKIQRTQQEDSAVYLCASSLDGSWGVAELFFGSGTQLSVL.

This clonotype was recorded a few times. The chain has TRBV20-1 and TRBJ2-3, with D hard to call. The V end was cut by 5 bases, the J end by 0 bases, with 12 bases between. CDR1 and CDR2 (germline): DFQATT, SNEGSKA (reference sequence). This CDR3 spans 14 amino acids. CDR3 amino acids: CSALGPVSTDTQYF. DNA for the CDR3: TGCAGTGCTCTAGGCCCTGTGAGCACAGATACGCAGTATTTT.

V usage is TRBV20-1 and J usage is TRBJ1-2; 8 nucleotides line up with TRBD1. CDR1 and CDR2 (germline): DFQATT, SNEGSKA (reference sequence). V shed 5 bases and J 6 bases; nucleotides not matched to a gene: 8. The CDR3 has 13 amino acids. CDR3 residues: CSAPQGARDGYTF. The CDR3 region has the DNA TGCAGTGCTCCTCAGGGGGCGCGAGATGGCTACACCTTC.

The chain combines TRBV6-6 with TRBJ2-7; D is possibly TRBD1 (5 bases). Per the germline V gene, CDR1 is MNHNY and CDR2 is SVGAGI (reference sequence). The CDR3 runs 17 residues. V was pared by 0 bases and J by 1 base, with 16 bases between. CDR3 coding DNA: TGTGCCAGCAGTTACTCTGGGGCCCCAGACAATTCCTACGAGCAGTACTTC. It codes for CASSYSGAPDNSYEQYF.

V gene TRBV9 combines with J gene TRBJ1-5, with D hard to call. The CDR3 runs 13 residues. V lost 3 bases and J 7 bases, leaving 11 bases between the germline ends. The V gene's germline CDR1 is SGDLS and CDR2 YYNGEE. The CDR3 spells CASSANDRQPQHF. DNA of the CDR3: TGTGCCAGCAGCGCAAACGATAGGCAGCCCCAGCATTTT.

The CDR3 DNA sequence: TGTGCCAGCAGCCTGGCAGGGATACCTTACGAGCAGTACTTC. This encodes CASSLAGIPYEQYF. V is TRBV7-2 and J is TRBJ2-7, with a weak D call TRBD1 (5 bases). Per the germline V gene, CDR1 is SGHTA and CDR2 is FQGNSA. V lost 5 bases and J lost 4, with 15 bases in between. CDR3 length equals 14 residues.

The rearrangement links TRBV20-1 to TRBJ2-7, with 16 bases that match TRBD2. The CDR3 is 16 amino acids. Germline loops: CDR1 DFQATT, CDR2 SNEGSKA (reference sequence). J gave up 6 bases and V 6 bases, and 11 bases lay outside the gene matches. The CDR3 loop is CSASGTSGRAWAEQYF. CDR3 DNA: TGCAGTGCGTCCGGGACTAGCGGGAGGGCCTGGGCCGAGCAGTACTTC.

V usage is TRBV9 and J usage is TRBJ2-3; unclear D gene. With 4 bases removed from V and 6 bases from J, the gap between germline ends came to 15 bases. CDR1 is SGDLS, CDR2 YYNGEE, per germline. The CDR3 extends over 14 amino acids. CDR3 DNA sequence: TGTGCCAGCAGCCCCCGAGGAGATAGGGATACGCAGTATTTT. Amino acids: CASSPRGDRDTQYF. Using reference TRBV9 and TRBJ2-3 for the parts outside the CDR3, the full variable domain is DSGVTQTPKHLITATGQRVTLRCSPRSGDLSVYWYQQSLDQGLQFLIQYYNGEERAKGNILERFSAQQFPDLHSELNLSSLELGDSALYFCASSPRGDRDTQYFGPGTRLTVL.

There are a few counts of this clonotype. J is TRBJ2-7 and V is TRBV4-1; D remains ambiguous. Per germline, CDR1 MGHRA and CDR2 YSYEKL. Trimming stripped 1 base from V and 3 bases from J, with 10 bases between. This CDR3 has 14 residues. The CDR3 is CASSQGIGGYEQYF. As DNA, the CDR3 is TGCGCCAGCAGCCAAGGGATAGGCGGCTACGAGCAGTACTTC.